Listed below are T cell receptor beta chains from one sample, sequenced in a study of human T cells and chemical hapten exposure. One entry per CDR3 protein, called by TCRdb with MiXCR from the RACE reads. This table has more than 95,000 distinct CDR3 sequences, about an eighth appearing once. The sequences come from whole blood, collected in connection with sensitization to the hapten diphenylcyclopropenone (DPC). The receptors here all came from a woman aged 45-65 years with alopecia areata. Some clones in this sample may be carry-over from other donors' samples. CDR3s leave out the opening cysteine and the closing phenylalanine or tryptophan.

CDR3aa,v_gene
ASGRQGEQY,TRBV19
ASLRSGAGSGNTIY,TRBV28
ASSPDLMNTEAF,TRBV6-2/TRBV6-3
SASGTSGNEQF,TRBV20-1
ASSFGGASYNEQF,TRBV7-6
ASSSDWNSYNEQF,TRBV6-2/TRBV6-3
ASSTAVGGGNTGELF,TRBV5-4
ASSQGTGVNSPLH,TRBV3-1
ASSSVWAGLNYGYT,TRBV28
ASSLYSGGMDTQY,TRBV28
ASSQTSGTYNEQF,TRBV7-2
ASSLEATQETQY,TRBV12-3/TRBV12-4
ASSLATGYEQY,TRBV12-3/TRBV12-4
ASSFAGVNGEAF,TRBV12-3/TRBV12-4
ASSPVAFEKLF,TRBV7-8
ASSFLSGGGSNEQF,TRBV6-5
ASSPQKAQETQY,TRBV18
ASSLSRNGRGLKPLEETQY,TRBV4-3
ASSPAGGNQPQH,TRBV18
SVVRTQETQY,TRBV29-1
ASSPSGGSYNEQF,TRBV9
ASSRAFTGELF,TRBV9
ASSITDQWQPQH,TRBV3-1
ACQGFRNEQY,TRBV6-6
SALPSGSYNEQF,TRBV20-1
ASSSQRVSTDTQY,TRBV7-8
ASSESQARGKLF,TRBV10-1
ASSLSGQRYGYT,TRBV5-1
ASSLVAGRMNTEAF,TRBV27
ASSLDEKLF,TRBV12-3/TRBV12-4
SVQLTGEFYNEQF,TRBV29-1
ASSLRRGYGYT,TRBV28
SVEGVAAGAF,TRBV29-1
SAPGLAGGNYEQY,TRBV20-1
SARDGRTGTDTQY,TRBV20-1
ASSFGGSPYEQY,TRBV28
ASGSRSGANVLT,TRBV7-6
ASSVGQGPEQY,TRBV28
ASSYSRGKTQY,TRBV6-5
ASIPGQSTFEAF,TRBV6-6
ASSEDSLAKNIQY,TRBV2
ASSFRPRTGTGVWGYT,TRBV28
ASSPAGGFYEQY,TRBV7-6
SVEGGDYGYT,TRBV29-1
ASTGAFLYGYT,TRBV28
ASSVVGGDTEAF,TRBV2
SAAAGQSTNEKLF,TRBV29-1
ASSPRLAGNLFTDTQY,TRBV7-2
SVVAVRETQY,TRBV29-1
ASSFGGTAYGYT,TRBV12-3/TRBV12-4
ATSVVGSTEAF,TRBV24-1
SARDPGGGDTQY,TRBV20-1
ASSLETQY,TRBV28
ASSQQLQETQY,TRBV3-1
ATSDWGSGEQF,TRBV24-1
SARAGGQPQH,TRBV20-1
ASSFVLETQY,TRBV7-2
ASSLEGDGPYEQY,TRBV7-6
ASSRQETQY,TRBV28
ASSSQDSNEQF,TRBV13